This is a list of T cell receptor beta chains from one sample in a study of T cell responses to AZD1222 COVID-19 vaccine. The assay was immunoSEQ multiplex PCR, and TCRdb's table has in-frame clones only and misses some. The data show 150,000 to 200,000 clones, around 86% seen once. This sample comprised peripheral blood, obtained on day 0 of MenACWY control vaccination. The receptors derive from an adult in good health. Each CDR3 is given with its conserved first and last residue. The order of the fields is D gene, clone size, V gene, J gene, CDR3 protein, CDR3 DNA. A D gene is named only where the DNA matches it firmly. The size of a clone is reported for some rows only, either as once, few or many, or as a class for expanded clones.

D gene: NA
clone size: NA
V gene: TRBV5-4
J gene: TRBJ2-6
CDR3 protein: CASSLSWGALGGANVLTF
CDR3 DNA: TGTGCCAGCAGCTTGTCCTGGGGAGCCCTCGGTGGGGCCAACGTCCTGACTTTC

D gene: NA
clone size: NA
V gene: TRBV7-3
J gene: TRBJ2-1
CDR3 protein: CASSLTFLRNEQFF
CDR3 DNA: TGTGCCAGCAGCTTAACCTTTTTGCGAAATGAGCAGTTCTTC

D gene: TRBD1
clone size: NA
V gene: TRBV5-1
J gene: TRBJ2-7
CDR3 protein: CASSPQGHEQYF
CDR3 DNA: TGCGCCAGCAGTCCACAGGGGCACGAGCAGTACTTC

D gene: TRBD1
clone size: NA
V gene: TRBV9
J gene: TRBJ1-2
CDR3 protein: CASSAGQGWGGGYTF
CDR3 DNA: TGTGCCAGCAGCGCCGGACAGGGGTGGGGAGGCGGCTACACCTTC

D gene: NA
clone size: NA
V gene: TRBV4-2
J gene: TRBJ2-1
CDR3 protein: CASSSSITYNEQFF
CDR3 DNA: TGTGCCAGCAGCTCCTCGATTACCTACAATGAGCAGTTCTTC

D gene: NA
clone size: NA
V gene: TRBV5-1
J gene: TRBJ2-7
CDR3 protein: CASSLDSGGGPGLYEQYF
CDR3 DNA: TGCGCCAGCAGCTTGGATTCCGGGGGAGGACCAGGGTTATACGAGCAGTACTTC

D gene: NA
clone size: few
V gene: TRBV19
J gene: TRBJ1-4
CDR3 protein: CASSNDEKLFF
CDR3 DNA: TGTGCCAGTAGTAACGATGAAAAACTGTTTTTT

D gene: NA
clone size: NA
V gene: TRBV18
J gene: TRBJ2-1
CDR3 protein: CASSTEDSGIDNEQFF
CDR3 DNA: TGTGCCAGCTCAACTGAAGATAGCGGAATAGACAATGAGCAGTTCTTC

D gene: NA
clone size: once
V gene: TRBV5-5
J gene: TRBJ1-6
CDR3 protein: CASQGYGARNSPLHF
CDR3 DNA: TGTGCCAGCCAAGGATACGGGGCTCGTAATTCACCCCTCCACTTT

D gene: NA
clone size: NA
V gene: TRBV7-8
J gene: TRBJ1-4
CDR3 protein: CASSPQGSGREKLFF
CDR3 DNA: TGTGCCAGCAGCCCACAGGGATCGGGGCGGGAAAAACTGTTTTTT

D gene: NA
clone size: NA
V gene: TRBV5-1
J gene: TRBJ1-6
CDR3 protein: CASSLGRASYNSPLHF
CDR3 DNA: TGCGCCAGCAGCTTGGGCAGAGCCTCCTATAATTCACCCCTCCACTTT

D gene: NA
clone size: NA
V gene: TRBV5-6
J gene: TRBJ1-2
CDR3 protein: CASSLQGPNYGYTF
CDR3 DNA: TGTGCCAGCAGCTTACAGGGACCTAACTATGGCTACACCTTC

D gene: NA
clone size: NA
V gene: TRBV29-1
J gene: TRBJ2-5
CDR3 protein: CSVGVSGETQYF
CDR3 DNA: TGCAGCGTTGGGGTCAGCGGGGAGACCCAGTACTTC

D gene: TRBD1
clone size: NA
V gene: TRBV28
J gene: TRBJ2-7
CDR3 protein: CAIQTGMTYEQYF
CDR3 DNA: TGTGCCATCCAGACAGGGATGACCTACGAGCAGTACTTC

D gene: NA
clone size: once
V gene: TRBV28
J gene: TRBJ2-1
CDR3 protein: CASSLRAGTYNEQFF
CDR3 DNA: TGTGCCAGCAGTTTAAGGGCAGGAACCTACAATGAGCAGTTCTTC

D gene: NA
clone size: NA
V gene: TRBV29-1
J gene: TRBJ2-7
CDR3 protein: CSVEVGGHEQYF
CDR3 DNA: TGCAGCGTTGAAGTAGGTGGCCACGAGCAGTACTTC

D gene: NA
clone size: NA
V gene: TRBV4-1
J gene: TRBJ1-6
CDR3 protein: CASSQPPGHDNSPLHF
CDR3 DNA: TGCGCCAGCAGCCAGCCTCCGGGACACGATAATTCACCCCTCCACTTT

D gene: NA
clone size: NA
V gene: TRBV9
J gene: TRBJ1-4
CDR3 protein: CASSVGGRRRTVEKLFF
CDR3 DNA: TGTGCCAGCAGCGTAGGGGGGCGAAGAAGGACAGTTGAAAAACTGTTTTTT

D gene: NA
clone size: NA
V gene: TRBV7-2
J gene: TRBJ2-4
CDR3 protein: CASSFRGIAKNIQYF
CDR3 DNA: TGTGCCAGCAGCTTCCGGGGTATAGCCAAAAACATTCAGTACTTC

D gene: TRBD1
clone size: NA
V gene: TRBV9
J gene: TRBJ2-7
CDR3 protein: CASSPRTGARDEQYF
CDR3 DNA: TGTGCCAGCAGCCCCCGGACAGGGGCCCGGGACGAGCAGTACTTC

D gene: NA
clone size: few
V gene: TRBV28
J gene: TRBJ1-2
CDR3 protein: CASTVGGGGYTF
CDR3 DNA: TGTGCCAGCACCGTTGGGGGGGGCGGCTACACCTTC

D gene: TRBD1
clone size: NA
V gene: TRBV5-4
J gene: TRBJ2-1
CDR3 protein: CASSGGQGGNEQFF
CDR3 DNA: TGTGCCAGCAGCGGCGGACAGGGGGGCAATGAGCAGTTCTTC

D gene: NA
clone size: NA
V gene: TRBV6-6
J gene: TRBJ1-2
CDR3 protein: CASSYSGPEGGYTF
CDR3 DNA: TGTGCCAGCAGTTACTCGGGTCCCGAGGGGGGCTACACCTTC

D gene: NA
clone size: NA
V gene: TRBV15
J gene: TRBJ2-1
CDR3 protein: CATSSNRGGSYNEQFF
CDR3 DNA: TGTGCCACCAGCAGTAACAGGGGAGGCTCCTACAATGAGCAGTTCTTC

D gene: TRBD1
clone size: NA
V gene: TRBV19
J gene: TRBJ1-2
CDR3 protein: CASSILRGQGSYGYTF
CDR3 DNA: TGTGCCAGTAGTATTTTGCGGGGACAGGGATCCTATGGCTACACCTTC

D gene: TRBD1
clone size: NA
V gene: TRBV28
J gene: TRBJ2-1
CDR3 protein: CASSFRGQGSDEQFF
CDR3 DNA: TGTGCCAGCAGTTTTAGGGGACAGGGTTCTGATGAGCAGTTCTTC

D gene: NA
clone size: NA
V gene: TRBV9
J gene: TRBJ1-4
CDR3 protein: CASSVGFRGTNEKLFF
CDR3 DNA: TGTGCCAGCAGCGTAGGTTTCAGGGGAACTAATGAAAAACTGTTTTTT

D gene: TRBD1
clone size: NA
V gene: TRBV7-7
J gene: TRBJ2-7
CDR3 protein: CASSSRGGAEQYF
CDR3 DNA: TGTGCCAGCAGCTCCCGAGGGGGCGCCGAGCAGTACTTC

D gene: NA
clone size: NA
V gene: TRBV6-6
J gene: TRBJ1-2
CDR3 protein: CASDQGNYGYTF
CDR3 DNA: TGTGCCAGCGATCAAGGGAACTATGGCTACACCTTC

D gene: NA
clone size: NA
V gene: TRBV7-3
J gene: TRBJ2-3
CDR3 protein: CASSRTNPTDTQYF
CDR3 DNA: TGTGCCAGCAGCCGGACTAACCCCACAGATACGCAGTATTTT

D gene: NA
clone size: NA
V gene: TRBV4-3
J gene: TRBJ2-7
CDR3 protein: CASSQEGSSSYEQYF
CDR3 DNA: TGCGCCAGCAGCCAAGAGGGGTCGAGCTCCTACGAGCAGTACTTC

D gene: NA
clone size: NA
V gene: TRBV28
J gene: TRBJ2-6
CDR3 protein: CASSLWGGSGANVLTF
CDR3 DNA: TGTGCCAGCAGTTTATGGGGGGGCTCTGGGGCCAACGTCCTGACTTTC

D gene: NA
clone size: NA
V gene: TRBV18
J gene: TRBJ1-2
CDR3 protein: CASSPASVPNPRYGYTF
CDR3 DNA: TGTGCCAGCTCACCGGCGAGTGTCCCCAATCCCCGCTATGGCTACACCTTC

D gene: TRBD2
clone size: NA
V gene: TRBV6-6
J gene: TRBJ2-3
CDR3 protein: CASSHGTSRSTDTQYF
CDR3 DNA: TGTGCCAGCAGCCACGGGACTAGCCGAAGCACAGATACGCAGTATTTT

D gene: TRBD1
clone size: NA
V gene: TRBV7-8
J gene: TRBJ1-5
CDR3 protein: CASRATGTANQPQHF
CDR3 DNA: TGTGCCAGCAGGGCAACCGGGACAGCGAATCAGCCCCAGCATTTT

D gene: TRBD2
clone size: NA
V gene: TRBV7-2
J gene: TRBJ2-7
CDR3 protein: CASSFGGGGYEQYF
CDR3 DNA: TGTGCCAGCAGCTTCGGCGGGGGGGGTTACGAGCAGTACTTC

D gene: TRBD2
clone size: NA
V gene: TRBV5-4
J gene: TRBJ2-2
CDR3 protein: CASSNWLAGSAGELFF
CDR3 DNA: TGTGCCAGCAGCAATTGGTTAGCGGGATCGGCCGGGGAGCTGTTTTTT

D gene: TRBD2
clone size: NA
V gene: TRBV10-3
J gene: TRBJ2-3
CDR3 protein: CAISQLAGSSTDTQYF
CDR3 DNA: TGTGCCATCAGCCAACTAGCGGGGTCTAGCACAGATACGCAGTATTTT

D gene: NA
clone size: NA
V gene: TRBV2
J gene: TRBJ2-1
CDR3 protein: CASSVKRIYNEQFF
CDR3 DNA: TGTGCCAGCAGTGTGAAGCGGATCTACAATGAGCAGTTCTTC

D gene: NA
clone size: NA
V gene: TRBV5-6
J gene: TRBJ2-3
CDR3 protein: CASSPGPREFSQYF
CDR3 DNA: TGTGCCAGCAGCCCCGGGCCCCGGGAGTTTTCGCAGTATTTT

D gene: NA
clone size: NA
V gene: TRBV7-3
J gene: TRBJ2-7
CDR3 protein: CASSLILMGEQYF
CDR3 DNA: TGTGCCAGCAGCTTAATACTTATGGGGGAGCAGTACTTC

D gene: TRBD1
clone size: once
V gene: TRBV11-1
J gene: TRBJ1-2
CDR3 protein: CASSLTGAVNYGYTF
CDR3 DNA: TGTGCCAGCAGCTTAACAGGGGCCGTTAACTATGGCTACACCTTC

D gene: NA
clone size: NA
V gene: TRBV28
J gene: TRBJ1-2
CDR3 protein: CASSTPLANYGYTF
CDR3 DNA: TGTGCCAGCAGTACCCCACTCGCTAACTATGGCTACACCTTC

D gene: NA
clone size: NA
V gene: TRBV28
J gene: TRBJ2-5
CDR3 protein: CASSLPRRIEETQYF
CDR3 DNA: TGTGCCAGCAGTTTGCCCAGACGGATAGAGGAGACCCAGTACTTC

D gene: TRBD1
clone size: NA
V gene: TRBV6-1
J gene: TRBJ1-6
CDR3 protein: CASRATGQDNSPLHF
CDR3 DNA: TGTGCCAGCAGAGCGACTGGACAGGATAATTCACCCCTCCACTTT

D gene: NA
clone size: NA
V gene: TRBV21-1
J gene: TRBJ1-2
CDR3 protein: CASSKIVGGVINYGYTF
CDR3 DNA: TGTGCCAGCAGCAAAATCGTGGGGGGGGTAATTAACTATGGCTACACCTTC

D gene: TRBD1
clone size: NA
V gene: TRBV9
J gene: TRBJ1-3
CDR3 protein: CASSGRDSRNTIYF
CDR3 DNA: TGTGCCAGCAGCGGACGGGACAGCCGAAACACCATATATTTT

D gene: NA
clone size: NA
V gene: TRBV19
J gene: TRBJ2-7
CDR3 protein: CASSYFLSSYEQYF
CDR3 DNA: TGTGCCAGTAGTTACTTTTTGAGCTCCTACGAGCAGTACTTC

D gene: NA
clone size: NA
V gene: TRBV10-3
J gene: TRBJ2-5
CDR3 protein: CAIWSGGAGETQYF
CDR3 DNA: TGTGCCATCTGGAGTGGGGGCGCCGGGGAGACCCAGTACTTC

D gene: NA
clone size: few
V gene: TRBV19
J gene: TRBJ1-2
CDR3 protein: CASSMGTSGYTF
CDR3 DNA: TGTGCCAGTAGTATGGGGACGTCAGGCTACACCTTC

D gene: TRBD2
clone size: NA
V gene: TRBV27
J gene: TRBJ2-5
CDR3 protein: CASRAFGREILGTQYF
CDR3 DNA: TGTGCCAGCAGGGCGTTCGGGCGGGAGATATTGGGGACCCAGTACTTC

D gene: TRBD2
clone size: NA
V gene: TRBV4-1
J gene: TRBJ2-7
CDR3 protein: CASSQPGLAGGSSSYEQYF
CDR3 DNA: TGCGCCAGCAGCCAGCCGGGACTAGCGGGGGGCTCGAGCTCCTACGAGCAGTACTTC

D gene: NA
clone size: NA
V gene: TRBV21-1
J gene: TRBJ1-1
CDR3 protein: CASTNQGRGRRAEAFF
CDR3 DNA: TGTGCCAGCACCAATCAGGGCAGGGGGCGGCGCGCTGAAGCTTTCTTT